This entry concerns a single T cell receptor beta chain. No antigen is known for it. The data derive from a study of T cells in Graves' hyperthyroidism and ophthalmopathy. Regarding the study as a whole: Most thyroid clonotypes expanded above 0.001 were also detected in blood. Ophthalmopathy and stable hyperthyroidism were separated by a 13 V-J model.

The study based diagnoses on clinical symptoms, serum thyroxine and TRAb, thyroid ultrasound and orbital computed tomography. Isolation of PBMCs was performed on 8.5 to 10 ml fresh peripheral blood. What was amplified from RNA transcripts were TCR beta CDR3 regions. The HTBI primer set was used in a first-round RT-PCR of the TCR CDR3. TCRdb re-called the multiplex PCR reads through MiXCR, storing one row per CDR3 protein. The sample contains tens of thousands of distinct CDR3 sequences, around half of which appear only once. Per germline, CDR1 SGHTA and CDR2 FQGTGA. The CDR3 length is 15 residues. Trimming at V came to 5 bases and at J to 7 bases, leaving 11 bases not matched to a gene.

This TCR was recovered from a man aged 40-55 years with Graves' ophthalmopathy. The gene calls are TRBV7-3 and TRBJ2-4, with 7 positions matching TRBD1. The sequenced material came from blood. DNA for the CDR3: TGTGCCAGCAGCACCGAACAGGGGAATTGGAACATTCAGTACTTC. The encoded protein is CASSTEQGNWNIQYF.